The rows below give T cell receptor beta chains drawn from one sample of a study of T cell clones after liver transplantation. Produced via immunoSEQ multiplex PCR; TCRdb's table is partial and in-frame only. The data show approximately 55,000 clones, 71% seen once. Sample: CD4+ T cells from blood, taken before liver transplant. The source of these receptors is a human donor who received a liver transplant. Each CDR3 is given with its conserved first and last residue. The order of the fields is J gene, V gene, clone size, D gene, CDR3 DNA, CDR3 protein. A D gene is named only where the DNA matches it firmly. Clone size appears in some rows only: once, few, many, or a class for an expanded clone.

>TRBJ1-1|TRBV19|few|NA
TGTGCCAGTAGCGTACAGGAGAACACTGAAGCTTTCTTT
CASSVQENTEAFF
>TRBJ2-5|TRBV7-2|few|NA
TGTGCCAGCAGCTTAGGAGGGACACCGGGACGGGAGACCCAGTACTTC
CASSLGGTPGRETQYF
>TRBJ1-6|TRBV25-1|NA|NA
TGTGCCAGCGGGGGCACCTATAATTCACCCCTCCACTTT
CASGGTYNSPLHF
>TRBJ1-3|TRBV7-9|many|NA
TGTGCGATCTCTCCCGGGGATGGAAACACCATATATTTT
CAISPGDGNTIYF
>TRBJ1-4|TRBV5-6|NA|TRBD1
TGTGCCAGCAGCTCATCCGGGACAGGGTCGGAGGAAAAACTGTTTTTT
CASSSSGTGSEEKLFF
>TRBJ2-7|TRBV2|NA|NA
TGTGCCAGCAGTGATACGGGGGGCTTCTACGAGCAGTACTTC
CASSDTGGFYEQYF
>TRBJ1-1|TRBV5-5|NA|NA
TGTGCCAGCAGCTTGGCCCTCGGGAGGCAGAACACTGAAGCTTTCTTT
CASSLALGRQNTEAFF
>TRBJ2-3|TRBV25-1|NA|TRBD1
TGTGCCAGCAGTGAACAGGGGGCTAGCACAGATACGCAGTATTTT
CASSEQGASTDTQYF
>TRBJ2-3|TRBV7-2|NA|NA
TGTGCCAGCAGCTTATTAGGGGGGGCAGATACGCAGTATTTT
CASSLLGGADTQYF
>TRBJ1-4|TRBV19|NA|TRBD1
TGTGCCAGTAGTGTTAACAGGGGTGAAAAACTGTTTTTT
CASSVNRGEKLFF
>TRBJ1-6|TRBV5-1|NA|NA
TGCGCCAGCAGCCCGGACACAGTTAATTCACCCCTCCACTTT
CASSPDTVNSPLHF
>TRBJ2-5|TRBV7-2|NA|TRBD1
TGTGCCAGCAGCTCAATGGGACAGGGAGGGGAGACCCAGTACTTC
CASSSMGQGGETQYF
>TRBJ2-2|TRBV18|once|NA
TGTGCCAGCTCACCTTTTCCGGGTGAGAACACCGGGGAGCTGTTTTTT
CASSPFPGENTGELFF
>TRBJ2-7|TRBV7-7|NA|TRBD1
TGTGCTAGCAGCTTCGGACAGGGCCAGGAGCAGTACTTC
CASSFGQGQEQYF
>TRBJ1-5|TRBV19|NA|TRBD1
TGTGCCAGTAGTACCGCGGGACAGTCGGGACAGCCCCAGCATTTT
CASSTAGQSGQPQHF
>TRBJ1-6|TRBV7-3|few|NA
TGTGCCAGCAGCTCATCGGCTGGGGGCATCAATTCACCCCTCCACTTT
CASSSSAGGINSPLHF
>TRBJ1-3|TRBV28|NA|TRBD1
TGTGCCAGCAGTTTGAGGAGACAGGGACGGGGAAACACCATATATTTT
CASSLRRQGRGNTIYF
>TRBJ2-7|TRBV6-5|NA|NA
TGTGCCAGCAGTTACCCCTTCGGCGAGCAGTACTTC
CASSYPFGEQYF
>TRBJ2-7|TRBV5-6|NA|TRBD1
TGTGCCAGCAGCTGGGGGACAGGGTACTCCTACGAGCAGTACTTC
CASSWGTGYSYEQYF
>TRBJ2-3|TRBV27|few|TRBD2
TGTGCCAGCAGTCCCGGGGGGGCGAGAGATACGCAGTATTTT
CASSPGGARDTQYF
>TRBJ2-1|TRBV10-2|few|NA
TGCGCCAGCAGTGAGCTGGGGGGTGGGGAGCAGTTCTTC
CASSELGGGEQFF
>TRBJ2-3|TRBV19|few|TRBD2
TGTGCCAGTAGCCGGGGGGGGGTCACAGATACGCAGTATTTT
CASSRGGVTDTQYF
>TRBJ2-3|TRBV9|NA|NA
TGTGCCAGCAGCGGGGACAACACAGATACGCAGTATTTT
CASSGDNTDTQYF
>TRBJ1-2|TRBV5-1|once|TRBD1
TGCGCCAGCTTCCCCTCTAGGGGACAGTGGGCCGATGGCTACACCTTC
CASFPSRGQWADGYTF
>TRBJ2-7|TRBV7-9|NA|TRBD2
TGTGCCAGCAGCCCCTCTGCGGGGGGGCTCGAGCAGTACTTC
CASSPSAGGLEQYF
>TRBJ1-4|TRBV6-5|NA|NA
TGTGCCAGCAGGCAGGGGAATGAAAAACTGTTTTTT
CASRQGNEKLFF
>TRBJ1-1|TRBV6-4|few|TRBD1
TGTGCCAGCAGTGAGTTGGCAGGGGGTGTCACTGAAGCTTTCTTT
CASSELAGGVTEAFF
>TRBJ1-2|TRBV7-2|NA|NA
TGTGCCAGCAGTGGGGGACGGGAGGGACTAGGCGGCTACACCTTC
CASSGGREGLGGYTF
>TRBJ2-3|TRBV4-1|NA|NA
TGCGCCAGCAGCCATGGGCCGGGGACAGATACGCAGTATTTT
CASSHGPGTDTQYF
>TRBJ1-1|TRBV19|many|NA
TGTGCCAGTAGTATCCCAGGGAAGAACACTGAAGCTTTCTTT
CASSIPGKNTEAFF
>TRBJ2-3|TRBV5-6|NA|TRBD2
TGTGCCAGCAGCTTGGAGTTCAGCGGGGGGCCCGTGGATACGCAGTATTTT
CASSLEFSGGPVDTQYF
>TRBJ1-1|TRBV18|NA|NA
TGTGCCAGCTCACCGTCTACCGGGAACACTGAAGCTTTCTTT
CASSPSTGNTEAFF
>TRBJ2-3|TRBV5-1|NA|TRBD2
TGCGCCAGCAGCTTGGTGGCTAGCGGACTATACACAGATACGCAGTATTTT
CASSLVASGLYTDTQYF
>TRBJ1-1|TRBV25-1|NA|TRBD1
TGTGCCAGCAGTCAGGGGGGCTGGAACACTGAAGCTTTCTTT
CASSQGGWNTEAFF
>TRBJ2-7|TRBV6-5|NA|NA
TGTGCCAGCAGTTACCGGGACGAGCAGTACTTC
CASSYRDEQYF
>TRBJ1-2|TRBV5-4|NA|NA
TGTGCCAGCAGCTTCTCCTATGGCTACACCTTC
CASSFSYGYTF
>TRBJ1-2|TRBV2|few|TRBD1
TGTGCCAGCAGTGAGAGGACAGGGGCGACAGGCTACACCTTC
CASSERTGATGYTF
>TRBJ2-1|TRBV7-3|NA|TRBD2
TGTGCCAGCAGCCCGGCGGGGGGGCGTTACAATGAGCAGTTCTTC
CASSPAGGRYNEQFF
>TRBJ1-1|TRBV19|NA|NA
TGTGCCAGTAGTATTAGGGGGACGGCGAACACTGAAGCTTTCTTT
CASSIRGTANTEAFF
>TRBJ1-2|TRBV19|NA|NA
TGTGCCAGTAGTAGGGACAAGGGCTATGGCTACACCTTC
CASSRDKGYGYTF
>TRBJ2-7|TRBV27|NA|NA
TGTGCCAGCAGTTGGCAGGGGAGGGTCTCCTACGAGCAGTACTTC
CASSWQGRVSYEQYF
>TRBJ2-2|TRBV19|many|NA
TGTGCCAGTAGTACCTTCCCCGGGGAGCTGTTTTTT
CASSTFPGELFF
>TRBJ1-2|TRBV7-3|many|TRBD1
TGTGCCAGCAGCTTACTGGGACAGGGGTACGGCTACACCTTC
CASSLLGQGYGYTF
>TRBJ2-2|TRBV27|once|NA
TGTGCCAGCAGTTCAGGGGACTACCCTAACACCGGGGAGCTGTTTTTT
CASSSGDYPNTGELFF
>TRBJ2-3|TRBV28|NA|NA
TGTGCCAGCAGACACCCCCCGGGGGGCGGTACAGATACGCAGTATTTT
CASRHPPGGGTDTQYF
>TRBJ1-1|TRBV13|NA|NA
TGTGCCAGCAGCGTGACAGTGATGAACACTGAAGCTTTCTTT
CASSVTVMNTEAFF
>TRBJ1-6|TRBV27|NA|TRBD1
TGTGCCACCAAACCAGGGGGCCAATCACCCCTCCACTTT
CATKPGGQSPLHF
>TRBJ1-2|TRBV5-6|NA|TRBD1
TGTGCCAGCAGCTTGGGAGGGACAGGAGCAAACTATGGCTACACCTTC
CASSLGGTGANYGYTF
>TRBJ2-3|TRBV15|NA|NA
TGTGCCACCAGCCGGGCCGGGACTGAAGTAGATACGCAGTATTTT
CATSRAGTEVDTQYF
>TRBJ2-2|TRBV10-2|NA|TRBD2
TGCGCCAGCAACTTGGGAGGGGATGACACCGGGGAGCTGTTTTTT
CASNLGGDDTGELFF
>TRBJ2-7|TRBV28|NA|TRBD1
TGTGCCAGCAGTGGTGGGACAGGGAGCCACGAGCAGTACTTC
CASSGGTGSHEQYF
>TRBJ1-2|TRBV12-5|NA|NA
TGTGCTAGTGGTTTGGTACATACAGGTCGAAACTATGGCTACACCTTC
CASGLVHTGRNYGYTF
>TRBJ2-5|TRBV7-2|NA|TRBD2
TGTGCCAGCAGCCCCAGGGAGCGGGGCCGGAGGACGTACCAAGAGACCCAGTACTTC
CASSPRERGRRTYQETQYF
>TRBJ2-1|TRBV6-1|NA|TRBD1
TGTGCCAGCAGTGATGCGACAGGGAAGTCCTACAATGAGCAGTTCTTC
CASSDATGKSYNEQFF
>TRBJ2-7|TRBV28|once|TRBD1
TGTGCCAGCGGATCGACGGGACAGCCTCCCTACGAGCAGTACTTC
CASGSTGQPPYEQYF
>TRBJ1-1|TRBV2|few|TRBD1
TGTGCCAGCAGTGATGTCGACAGGGGGATTCAAGCTTTCTTT
CASSDVDRGIQAFF
>TRBJ2-3|TRBV2|many|NA
TGTGCCAGCAGTGTGGGGCAAAGCACAGATACGCAGTATTTT
CASSVGQSTDTQYF
>TRBJ2-4|TRBV28|once|TRBD2
TGTGCCAGCAGTCCCCCGGGGGAGGGTGGGAGCAAAAACATTCAGTACTTC
CASSPPGEGGSKNIQYF
>TRBJ1-6|TRBV6-5|NA|NA
TGTGCCAGCAGCCCGGACCAGGGAAATTCACCCCTCCACTTT
CASSPDQGNSPLHF
>TRBJ2-3|TRBV4-1|NA|NA
TGCGCCAGCAGCCAGGAGAAATACACAGATACGCAGTATTTT
CASSQEKYTDTQYF